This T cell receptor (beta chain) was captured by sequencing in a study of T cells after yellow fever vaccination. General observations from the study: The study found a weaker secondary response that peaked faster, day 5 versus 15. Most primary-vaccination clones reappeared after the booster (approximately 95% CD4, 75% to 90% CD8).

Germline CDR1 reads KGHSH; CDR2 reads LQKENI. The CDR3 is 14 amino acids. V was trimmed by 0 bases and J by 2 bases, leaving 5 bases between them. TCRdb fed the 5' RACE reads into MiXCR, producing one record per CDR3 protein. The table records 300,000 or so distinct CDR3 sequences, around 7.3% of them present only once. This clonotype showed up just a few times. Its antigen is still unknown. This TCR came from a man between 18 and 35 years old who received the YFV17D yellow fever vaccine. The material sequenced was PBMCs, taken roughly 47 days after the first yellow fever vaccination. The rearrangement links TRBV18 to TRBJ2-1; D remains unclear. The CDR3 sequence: CASSPPQPYNEQFF. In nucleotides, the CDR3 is TGTGCCAGCTCACCACCACAGCCCTACAATGAGCAGTTCTTC. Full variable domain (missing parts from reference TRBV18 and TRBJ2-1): NAGVMQNPRHLVRRRGQEARLRCSPMKGHSHVYWYRQLPEEGLKFMVYLQKENIIDESGMPKERFSAEFPKEGPSILRIQQVVRGDSAAYFCASSPPQPYNEQFFGPGTRLTVL.